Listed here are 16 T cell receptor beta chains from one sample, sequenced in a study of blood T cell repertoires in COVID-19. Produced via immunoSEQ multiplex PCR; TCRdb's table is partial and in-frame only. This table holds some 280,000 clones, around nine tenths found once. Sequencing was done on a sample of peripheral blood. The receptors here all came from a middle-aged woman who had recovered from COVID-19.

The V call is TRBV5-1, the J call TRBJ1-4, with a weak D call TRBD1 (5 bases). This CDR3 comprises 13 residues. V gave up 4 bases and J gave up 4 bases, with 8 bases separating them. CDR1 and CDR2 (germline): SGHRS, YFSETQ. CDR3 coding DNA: TGCGCCAGCAGCCGGGGGGATAATGAAAAACTGTTTTTT. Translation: CASSRGDNEKLFF. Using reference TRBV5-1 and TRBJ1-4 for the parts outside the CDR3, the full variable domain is KAGVTQTPRYLIKTRGQQVTLSCSPISGHRSVSWYQQTPGQGLQFLFEYFSETQRNKGNFPGRFSGRQFSNSRSEMNVSTLELGDSALYLCASSRGDNEKLFFGSGTQLSVL.

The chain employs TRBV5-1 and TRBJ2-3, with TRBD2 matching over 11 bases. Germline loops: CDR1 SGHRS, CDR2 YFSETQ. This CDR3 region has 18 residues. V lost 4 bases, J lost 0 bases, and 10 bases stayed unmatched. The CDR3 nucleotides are TGCGCCAGCAGCCACACCGTGACTAGCGGGACTAGCACAGATACGCAGTATTTT. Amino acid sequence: CASSHTVTSGTSTDTQYF. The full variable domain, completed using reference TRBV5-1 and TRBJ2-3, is KAGVTQTPRYLIKTRGQQVTLSCSPISGHRSVSWYQQTPGQGLQFLFEYFSETQRNKGNFPGRFSGRQFSNSRSEMNVSTLELGDSALYLCASSHTVTSGTSTDTQYFGPGTRLTVL.

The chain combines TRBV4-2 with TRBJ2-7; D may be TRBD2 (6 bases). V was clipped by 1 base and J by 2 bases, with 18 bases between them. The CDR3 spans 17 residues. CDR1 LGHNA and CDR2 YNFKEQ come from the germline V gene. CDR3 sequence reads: CASSQGGSLAEPYEQYF. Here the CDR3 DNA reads TGTGCCAGCAGCCAAGGGGGTTCTTTAGCGGAGCCCTACGAGCAGTACTTC.

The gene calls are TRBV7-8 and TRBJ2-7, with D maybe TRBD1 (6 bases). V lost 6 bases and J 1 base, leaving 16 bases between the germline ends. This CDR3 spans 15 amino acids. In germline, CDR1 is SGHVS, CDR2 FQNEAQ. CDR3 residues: CASSYSQGPSYEQYF. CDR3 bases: TGTGCCAGCAGTTACTCACAGGGTCCTTCCTACGAGCAGTACTTC. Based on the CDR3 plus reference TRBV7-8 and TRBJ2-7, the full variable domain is GAGVSQSPRYKVAKRGQDVALRCDPISGHVSLFWYQQALGQGPEFLTYFQNEAQLDKSGLPSDRFFAERPEGSVSTLKIQRTQQEDSAVYLCASSYSQGPSYEQYFGPGTRLTVT.

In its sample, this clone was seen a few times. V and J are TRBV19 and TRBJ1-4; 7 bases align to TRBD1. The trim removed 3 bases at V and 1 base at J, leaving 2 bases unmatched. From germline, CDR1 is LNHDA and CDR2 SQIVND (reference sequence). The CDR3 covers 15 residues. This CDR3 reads CASSIRTGTNEKLFF. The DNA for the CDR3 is TGTGCCAGTAGTATCCGGACAGGAACTAATGAAAAACTGTTTTTT.

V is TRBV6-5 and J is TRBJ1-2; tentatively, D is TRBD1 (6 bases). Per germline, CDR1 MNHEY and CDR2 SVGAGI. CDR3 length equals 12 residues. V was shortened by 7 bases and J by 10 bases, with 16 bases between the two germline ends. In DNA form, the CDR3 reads TGTGCCAGCAAAAGTCCTCAGGGGACCTACACCTTC. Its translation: CASKSPQGTYTF.

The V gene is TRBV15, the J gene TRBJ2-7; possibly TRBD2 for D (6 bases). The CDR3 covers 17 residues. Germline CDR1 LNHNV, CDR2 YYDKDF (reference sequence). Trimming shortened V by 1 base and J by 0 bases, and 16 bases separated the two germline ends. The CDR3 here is CATSRVRTNGDSYEQYF. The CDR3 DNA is TGTGCCACCAGCAGAGTACGGACTAACGGGGACTCCTACGAGCAGTACTTC.

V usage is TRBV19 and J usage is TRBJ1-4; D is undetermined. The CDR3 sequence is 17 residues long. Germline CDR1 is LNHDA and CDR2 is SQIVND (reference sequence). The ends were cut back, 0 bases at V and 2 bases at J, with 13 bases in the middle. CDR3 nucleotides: TGTGCCAGTAGTATAGAGGCAGGTTCCTGGACTAATGAAAAACTGTTTTTT. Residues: CASSIEAGSWTNEKLFF.

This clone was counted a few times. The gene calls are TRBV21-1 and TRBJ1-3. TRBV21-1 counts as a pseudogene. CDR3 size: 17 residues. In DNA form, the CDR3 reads TGTGCCAGCAGCATAGGATCCAGGGAGGCAGGGGGAAACACCATATATTTT. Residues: CASSIGSREAGGNTIYF.

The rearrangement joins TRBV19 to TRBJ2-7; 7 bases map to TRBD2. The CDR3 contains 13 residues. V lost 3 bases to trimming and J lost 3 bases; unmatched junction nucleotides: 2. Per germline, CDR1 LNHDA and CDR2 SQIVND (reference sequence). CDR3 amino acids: CASSMGTNYEQYF. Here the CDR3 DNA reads TGTGCCAGTAGTATGGGGACTAACTACGAGCAGTACTTC.

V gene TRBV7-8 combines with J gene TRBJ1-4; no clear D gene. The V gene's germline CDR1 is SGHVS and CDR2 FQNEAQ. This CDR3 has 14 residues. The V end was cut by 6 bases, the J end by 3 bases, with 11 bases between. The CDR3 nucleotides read TGTGCCAGCAGGCTGGGTGGAGCTAATGAAAAACTGTTTTTT. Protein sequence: CASRLGGANEKLFF.

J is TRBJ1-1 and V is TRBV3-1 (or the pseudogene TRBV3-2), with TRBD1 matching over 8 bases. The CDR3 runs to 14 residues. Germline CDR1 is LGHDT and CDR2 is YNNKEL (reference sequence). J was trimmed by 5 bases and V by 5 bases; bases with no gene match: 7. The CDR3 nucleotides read TGTGCCAGCAGCTCCGACAGGGGAAGGACTGAAGCTTTCTTT. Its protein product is CASSSDRGRTEAFF.

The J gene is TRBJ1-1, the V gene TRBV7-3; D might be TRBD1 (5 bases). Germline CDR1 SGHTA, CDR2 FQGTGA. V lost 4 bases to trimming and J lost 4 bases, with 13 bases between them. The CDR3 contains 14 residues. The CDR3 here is CASSSKGWGTEAFF. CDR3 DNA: TGTGCCAGCAGCTCAAAGGGGTGGGGCACTGAAGCTTTCTTT.

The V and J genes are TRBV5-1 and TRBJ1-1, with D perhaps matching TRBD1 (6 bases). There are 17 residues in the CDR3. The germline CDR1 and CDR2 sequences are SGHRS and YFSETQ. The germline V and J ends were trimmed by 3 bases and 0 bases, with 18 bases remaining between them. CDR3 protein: CASSWFSGGGVNTEAFF. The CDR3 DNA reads TGCGCCAGCAGCTGGTTTTCAGGTGGGGGCGTGAACACTGAAGCTTTCTTT. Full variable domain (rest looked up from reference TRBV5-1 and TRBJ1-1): KAGVTQTPRYLIKTRGQQVTLSCSPISGHRSVSWYQQTPGQGLQFLFEYFSETQRNKGNFPGRFSGRQFSNSRSEMNVSTLELGDSALYLCASSWFSGGGVNTEAFFGQGTRLTVV.

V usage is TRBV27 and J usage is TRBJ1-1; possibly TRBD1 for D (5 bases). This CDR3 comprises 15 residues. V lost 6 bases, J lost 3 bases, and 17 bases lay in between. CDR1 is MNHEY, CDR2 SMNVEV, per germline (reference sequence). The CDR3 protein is CASSLGGASYTEAFF. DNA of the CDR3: TGTGCCAGCAGCCTCGGCGGGGCGTCGTACACTGAAGCTTTCTTT.

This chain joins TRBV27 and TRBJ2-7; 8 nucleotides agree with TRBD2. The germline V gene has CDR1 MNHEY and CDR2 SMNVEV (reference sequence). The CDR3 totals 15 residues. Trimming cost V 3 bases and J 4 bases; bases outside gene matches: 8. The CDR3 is CASSFFPGGPYEQYF. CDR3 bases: TGTGCCAGCAGTTTCTTCCCGGGAGGGCCTTACGAGCAGTACTTC.